The TCR beta chain described here comes from a study of Graves' ophthalmopathy and Graves' hyperthyroidism. This clonotype was seen at least ten times. The CDR3 sequence is 11 residues long. CDR1 and CDR2 from the germline V gene are SQVTM and ANQGSEA. V dropped 6 bases and J dropped 8; count of bases not matched to a gene: 6. Scientists amplified the TCR beta CDR3 regions from RNA transcripts. RT-PCR with HTBI primers came first, then second-round multiplex PCR. MiXCR was run by TCRdb on the multiplex PCR reads, yielding one entry per CDR3 protein. The sample records about 380,000 distinct CDR3 sequences, 15% being singletons.

The sequenced sample consisted of peripheral blood. The gene calls are TRBV29-1 and TRBJ1-1; 7 nucleotides line up with TRBD1. The sequence was collected from a woman aged 18-29 years with stable Graves' hyperthyroidism. The CDR3 DNA reads TGCAGCGTAGGGGGACAGACCGAAGCTTTCTTT. Protein product: CSVGGQTEAFF.